The T cell receptor (beta chain) under discussion was sequenced for a study of blood T cell repertoires in COVID-19. The wider study: The samples span acute and convalescent COVID-19 from the United States, Italy and Spain. In each case, the material was cDNA or gDNA derived from T cells, B-cell-depleted T cells, or PBMCs.

In the original processing: Estimation of nucleated cell counts relied on the amplification of reference gene primers. TCRdb's table, derived via immunoSEQ multiplex PCR, lists solely in-frame clones and lacks some. V, J and clone size are taken as reported in that table, and D and trimming were inferred from the DNA itself. The data show nearly 350,000 clones, under 95% seen once. This TCR was sampled from a woman between 18 and 30 years old who had recovered from COVID-19. Source material: peripheral blood.

This CDR3 is CASSKGQNTEAFF. CDR3 coding DNA: TGTGCCAGCAGTAAGGGGCAGAACACTGAAGCTTTCTTT. The chain is built from TRBV7-6 and TRBJ1-1, with D perhaps TRBD1 (5 bases). V shed 6 bases and J shed 1 base, with 9 bases lying between them. The CDR3 has 13 residues. Germline V gene data show CDR1 as SGHVS and CDR2 as FNYEAQ.